The 30 T cell receptor beta chains below all came from one sample that was sequenced in a study of cytomegalovirus exposure and HLA in healthy donors (dated by TCRdb to about 2017). The library came from the immunoSEQ multiplex PCR assay. A mixture of 60 forward primers for TCR Vbeta segments and 13 reverse primers for TCR Jbeta segments was used in the multiplex PCR. TCRdb's version of the immuneACCESS table is confined to in-frame rearrangements and falls short of the full clone set. An unresolved V gene accounts for under half of the shortfall where checked; the remainder is of unknown origin. The sample table records 55,000 to 75,000 clones; 60% to 65% of these occur just once. Around 3% of the sample is in the top ten clones. What was sequenced was PBMCs. These receptors were obtained from a young man in good health and CMV-seronegative.

CDR3 sequence: CASSFGLAGKKSTDTQYF. CDR3 nucleotides: TGTGCCAGCAGCTTCGGATTAGCGGGGAAAAAAAGCACAGATACGCAGTATTTT. This sequence joins TRBV7-9 and TRBJ2-3; 8 nucleotides align to TRBD2. The CDR3 consists of 18 residues. Germline trimming cut 3 bases from V and 0 bases from J; bases unmatched to any gene: 11. The V gene's germline CDR1 is SEHNR and CDR2 FQNEAQ (reference sequence). The full variable domain, with the rest looked up from reference TRBV7-9 and TRBJ2-3, is DTGVSQNPRHKITKRGQNVTFRCDPISEHNRLYWYRQTLGQGPEFLTYFQNEAQLEKSRLLSDRFSAERPKGSFSTLEIQRTEQGDSAMYLCASSFGLAGKKSTDTQYFGPGTRLTVL.

This clone was counted once. The chain joins TRBV11-2 to TRBJ2-1; D is possibly TRBD1 (5 bases). The CDR3 is made up of 14 amino acids. Germline V gene sequence: CDR1 SGHAT, CDR2 FQNNGV. Trimming left V 5 bases short and J 4 bases short, with 12 bases between. CDR3 DNA: TGTGCCAGCAGCGCGACAGCTCCTTACAATGAGCAGTTCTTC. This codes for CASSATAPYNEQFF.

The V call is TRBV6-5, the J call TRBJ1-2, with 7 bases identical to TRBD1. The CDR3 is 15 residues long. V shed 0 bases and J 4 bases; nucleotides not matched to a gene: 5. Germline CDR1 and CDR2: MNHEY and SVGAGI. CDR3 bases: TGTGCCAGCAGTTACTCGAGACAGGGCGGCTATGGCTACACCTTC. It specifies CASSYSRQGGYGYTF.

The chain couples TRBV18 to TRBJ1-1; D might be TRBD1 (6 bases). This CDR3 region has 14 residues. V dropped 3 bases and J dropped 0 bases, with 8 bases sitting between them. Germline CDR1 is KGHSH and CDR2 is LQKENI. CDR3 bases: TGTGCCAGCTCACCTCGGGACATGAACACTGAAGCTTTCTTT. Protein: CASSPRDMNTEAFF.

This chain connects TRBV6-6 to TRBJ1-2; perhaps TRBD1 as D (5 bases). V lost 7 bases and J lost 3, with 9 bases in between. This CDR3 is 12 amino acids long. Germline V gene lookup returns CDR1 MNHNY and CDR2 SVGAGI (reference sequence). The CDR3 loop reads CASTPGDYGYTF. The CDR3 region has the DNA TGTGCCAGCACCCCGGGGGACTATGGCTACACCTTC.

The chain couples TRBV7-6 to TRBJ2-7, with 8 positions matching TRBD2. V lost 4 bases and J lost 4; bases outside the gene matches: 9. This CDR3 is built from 15 residues. Germline V gene data show CDR1 as SGHVS and CDR2 as FNYEAQ. The CDR3 region has the DNA TGTGCCAGCAGCTCTCAGAGCGGGGGCGGATACGAGCAGTACTTC. It codes for CASSSQSGGGYEQYF.

The chain has TRBV11-2 and TRBJ2-1; 8 nucleotides agree with TRBD2. With V trimmed by 2 bases and J by 6 bases, 6 bases remained unmatched. The CDR3 is 15 residues long. Germline lookup yields CDR1 SGHAT and CDR2 FQNNGV. Written as DNA, the CDR3 is TGTGCCAGCAGCTTACGGGCGGGGGGCCTCAATGAGCAGTTCTTC. It is translated as CASSLRAGGLNEQFF.

V gene TRBV29-1 combines with J gene TRBJ2-1, with 9 nucleotides matching TRBD2. Unmatched junction bases numbered 7, after V lost 1 base and J lost 3 bases. The CDR3 has 16 amino acids. The germline gives CDR1 SQVTM, CDR2 ANQGSEA. In DNA form, the CDR3 reads TGCAGCGTTGAAGGGGTCCTAGCGGGGCGCTACAATGAGCAGTTCTTC. Its translation: CSVEGVLAGRYNEQFF.

In this sample, this clone turned up a few times. The V gene is TRBV6-5, the J gene TRBJ1-2, with D unclear. CDR3 size: 15 residues. In germline, CDR1 is MNHEY, CDR2 SVGAGI. Trimming shortened V by 0 bases and J by 0 bases, and 8 bases separated the two germline ends. The CDR3 coding sequence is TGTGCCAGCAGTTACTCTCGGTCCGCTAACTATGGCTACACCTTC. It specifies CASSYSRSANYGYTF.

Only a few counts were recorded for this clone. The DNA is left out, because the CDR3 cannot be placed on it with certainty; the CDR3 is given as TCRdb lists it. The J gene is TRBJ2-1, the V gene TRBV7-9; the table's D call, TRBD2, was not checked against the DNA. Germline V gene data show CDR1 as SEHNR and CDR2 as FQNEAQ (reference sequence). The CDR3 sequence runs 14 residues, both termini included. CDR3 sequence: CASSFSTSGDEQFF.

The CDR3 spells CSVERGMNTEAFF. The DNA for the CDR3 is TGCAGCGTTGAGCGGGGTATGAACACTGAAGCTTTCTTT. The chain couples TRBV29-1 to TRBJ1-1; D not resolved. Per germline, CDR1 SQVTM and CDR2 ANQGSEA. The ends were cut back, 3 bases at V and 0 bases at J, with 8 bases in the middle. CDR3 length equals 13 residues.

This clone was counted only a few times. The chain combines TRBV7-2 with TRBJ2-7, with 10 bases that match TRBD2. Unmatched junction bases numbered 3, after V lost 4 bases and J lost 0 bases. The CDR3 sequence is 15 residues long. Germline CDR1 reads SGHTA; CDR2 reads FQGNSA. The CDR3 loop is CASSWGLASSYEQYF. The CDR3 DNA sequence: TGTGCCAGCAGCTGGGGACTAGCGAGCTCCTACGAGCAGTACTTC. Supplemented by reference TRBV7-2 and TRBJ2-7, the full variable domain reads GAGVSQSPSNKVTEKGKDVELRCDPISGHTALYWYRQSLGQGLEFLIYFQGNSAPDKSGLPSDRFSAERTGGSVSTLTIQRTQQEDSAVYLCASSWGLASSYEQYFGPGTRLTVT.

This clone appeared once. This rearrangement joins TRBV7-9 to TRBJ1-5, with a possible D match to TRBD1 (5 bases). This CDR3 region has 15 residues. Deletions cut 0 bases from V and 3 bases from J, with 9 bases between. The germline CDR1 and CDR2 sequences are SEHNR and FQNEAQ (reference sequence). DNA of the CDR3: TGTGCCAGCAGCTTAGCGGGGCCTTTCAATCAGCCCCAGCATTTT. It yields the protein CASSLAGPFNQPQHF.

This clone occurred a few times. The chain employs TRBV5-1 and TRBJ2-7, with 10 nucleotides matching TRBD1. Germline CDR1 reads SGHRS; CDR2 reads YFSETQ. CDR3 length: 15 residues. After removal of 2 bases from V and 3 bases from J, the junction contained 5 bases not matched to a gene. The DNA for the CDR3 is TGCGCCAGCAGCTTATTCGGGACAGGGGTCTACGAGCAGTACTTC. This gives the protein CASSLFGTGVYEQYF.

The chain is built from TRBV6-6 and TRBJ1-6; no firm D call. Per the germline V gene, CDR1 is MNHNY and CDR2 is SVGAGI (reference sequence). The CDR3 is 16 amino acids. V gave up 0 bases and J gave up 7 bases, with 13 bases separating them. The CDR3 protein is CASSYSIQFGNSPLHF. The CDR3 nucleotides are TGTGCCAGCAGTTACTCGATTCAGTTCGGGAATTCACCCCTCCACTTT.

This clone has a single count. The CDR3, as DNA: TGCAGCGTTGCGGGCGGGGGGGCCGTGGATACGCAGTATTTT. As protein: CSVAGGGAVDTQYF. This chain joins TRBV29-1 and TRBJ2-3, with 9 positions matching TRBD2. This CDR3 spans 14 amino acids. Looked up from germline, CDR1 is SQVTM and CDR2 is ANQGSEA. Germline trimming cut 4 bases from V and 6 bases from J; bases unmatched to any gene: 8.

The chain couples TRBV10-3 to TRBJ1-4, with D uncertain. Germline V gene sequence: CDR1 ENHRY, CDR2 SYGVKD. The CDR3 covers 15 residues. With 3 bases removed from V and 0 bases from J, the gap between germline ends came to 8 bases. The CDR3: CAISDVSSTNEKLFF. CDR3 in DNA: TGTGCCATCAGTGACGTGAGCTCAACTAATGAAAAACTGTTTTTT.

This chain links TRBV5-1 with TRBJ2-5; the D gene is possibly TRBD2 (7 bases). CDR3 size: 15 residues. The ends were cut back, 4 bases at V and 2 bases at J, with 15 bases in the middle. CDR1 SGHRS and CDR2 YFSETQ come from the germline V gene. The CDR3 DNA follows: TGCGCCAGCAGCCCATGGGGGGGGGCTCAAGAGACCCAGTACTTC. It yields the protein CASSPWGGAQETQYF.

This clone has only a few counts. The genes are TRBV10-3 and TRBJ2-3; 10 positions match TRBD1. The germline CDR1 and CDR2 sequences are ENHRY and SYGVKD. V gave up 6 bases and J gave up 4 bases; unmatched junction bases: 4. This CDR3 contains 14 residues. The CDR3 loop is CAISQGQGADTQYF. The CDR3 nucleotides are TGTGCCATCAGCCAAGGACAGGGGGCAGATACGCAGTATTTT.

V usage is TRBV10-3 and J usage is TRBJ2-2, with D perhaps matching TRBD1 (6 bases). The CDR3 spans 18 residues. Germline assignment: CDR1 ENHRY and CDR2 SYGVKD. V lost 3 bases and J lost 1, with 18 bases in between. CDR3 amino acids: CAISERDTGKGNTGELFF. The CDR3 DNA follows: TGTGCCATCAGTGAACGGGATACAGGGAAAGGGAACACCGGGGAGCTGTTTTTT.

The chain uses TRBV7-6 and TRBJ2-7; no clear D gene. Germline CDR1 SGHVS, CDR2 FNYEAQ. Trimming stripped 3 bases from V and 1 base from J, with 10 bases between. The CDR3 has 14 residues. CDR3 loop: CASSFPTSSYEQYF. The DNA for the CDR3 is TGTGCCAGCAGCTTTCCGACAAGTTCCTACGAGCAGTACTTC.

This clone has a handful of counts. The J gene is TRBJ2-7, the V gene TRBV5-1, with a tentative D call TRBD2 (6 bases). The V and J ends lost 2 bases and 3 bases respectively, with 9 bases between them. Per the germline V gene, CDR1 is SGHRS and CDR2 is YFSETQ. The CDR3 is made up of 13 amino acids. The CDR3 DNA reads as TGCGCCAGCAGCTTTGTGGGGGGCTACGAGCAGTACTTC. Its protein is CASSFVGGYEQYF.

V gene TRBV19 combines with J gene TRBJ2-7; 7 bases line up with TRBD2. The germline V gene has CDR1 LNHDA and CDR2 SQIVND (reference sequence). The CDR3 totals 11 residues. With V trimmed by 6 bases and J by 4 bases, 0 bases remained unmatched. The CDR3 loop reads CASRGGYEQYF. For the CDR3, the DNA is TGTGCCAGTAGGGGGGGGTACGAGCAGTACTTC.

The chain carries TRBV21-1 and TRBJ2-6; the D call of TRBD1 is as the table states it, not checked on the DNA. TRBV21-1 is described as a pseudogene. This CDR3 comprises 15 residues. The CDR3 is CASSKDEGQGNVLTF. The CDR3 nucleotides are TGTGCCAGCAGCAAAGATGAAGGACAGGGCAACGTCCTGACTTTC.

The V and J genes are TRBV4-1 and TRBJ1-1, with 9 positions matching TRBD1. The CDR3 is made up of 17 amino acids. V lost 2 bases and J lost 4; bases outside the gene matches: 11. CDR1 is MGHRA, CDR2 YSYEKL, per germline. The CDR3 sequence is CASSQITGGGRFTEAFF. The CDR3, as DNA: TGCGCCAGCAGCCAAATAACAGGGGGCGGAAGGTTCACTGAAGCTTTCTTT.

The chain employs TRBV7-9 and TRBJ2-5, with D perhaps matching TRBD2 (6 bases). The J call could be wrong; TRBJ2-7 is a better fit for the DNA end. The CDR3 has 14 amino acids. CDR1 is SEHNR, CDR2 FQNEAQ, per germline (reference sequence). The DNA for the CDR3 is TGTGCCAGCAGCCGGGGCGGCGGGGACTACGAGCAGTACTTC. Residues: CASSRGGGDYEQYF.

The chain links TRBV4-1 to TRBJ1-5; D is unclear. Germline CDR1 is MGHRA and CDR2 is YSYEKL. This CDR3 contains 15 residues. V lost 2 bases and J 5 bases, leaving 13 bases between the germline ends. For the CDR3, the DNA is TGCGCCAGCAGCCAATGGGCCGGGATCTATCAGCCCCAGCATTTT. Translation gives CASSQWAGIYQPQHF.

The chain joins TRBV2 to TRBJ1-2; TRBD1 aligns across 7 bases. CDR1 is SNHLY and CDR2 is FYNNEI in the germline V gene. J gave up 4 bases and V 11 bases, and 7 bases lay outside the gene matches. This CDR3 region has 12 residues. The CDR3 DNA reads as TGTGCCGCCGCCCGGGACAGCTATGGCTACACCTTC. Translating gives CAAARDSYGYTF.

The V gene is TRBV29-1, the J gene TRBJ1-5, with D unresolved. The CDR3 spans 12 residues. Germline V CDR1 and CDR2: SQVTM, ANQGSEA. V lost 4 bases to trimming and J lost 6 bases, with 10 bases between them. CDR3 amino acids: CSVVFAGQPQHF. CDR3 DNA: TGCAGCGTTGTCTTCGCGGGTCAGCCCCAGCATTTT.

The chain recombines TRBV7-2 with TRBJ2-5, with 16 positions matching TRBD2. This CDR3 comprises 17 residues. In germline, CDR1 is SGHTA, CDR2 FQGNSA. The J segment lost 6 bases and the V segment lost 1 base, leaving 5 bases of the junction unmatched. The CDR3 region is CASSLVGLAGGQKTQYF. In DNA form, the CDR3 reads TGTGCCAGCAGCTTAGTGGGACTAGCGGGGGGGCAGAAGACCCAGTACTTC.